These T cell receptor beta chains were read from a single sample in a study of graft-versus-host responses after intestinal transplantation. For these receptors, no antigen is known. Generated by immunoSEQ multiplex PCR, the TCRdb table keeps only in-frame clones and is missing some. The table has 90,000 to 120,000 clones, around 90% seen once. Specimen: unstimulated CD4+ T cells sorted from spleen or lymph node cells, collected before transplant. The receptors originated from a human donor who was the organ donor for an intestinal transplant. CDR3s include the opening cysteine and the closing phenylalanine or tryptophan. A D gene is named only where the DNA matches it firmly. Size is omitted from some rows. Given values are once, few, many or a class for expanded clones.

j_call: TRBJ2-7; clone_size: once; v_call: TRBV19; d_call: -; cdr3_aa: CASSIGNRAFGEQYF; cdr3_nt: TGTGCCAGTAGTATAGGTAACAGGGCGTTCGGCGAGCAGTACTTC
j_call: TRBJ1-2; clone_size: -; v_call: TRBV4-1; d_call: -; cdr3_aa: CASSQDEGPYGYTF; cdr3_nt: TGCGCCAGCAGCCAAGACGAGGGCCCCTATGGCTACACCTTC
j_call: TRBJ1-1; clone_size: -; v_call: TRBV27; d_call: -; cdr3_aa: CASLPAGTEAFF; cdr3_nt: TGTGCCAGCCTTCCCGCGGGAACTGAAGCTTTCTTT
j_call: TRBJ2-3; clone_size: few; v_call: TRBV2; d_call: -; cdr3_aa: CASRERRATSTDTQYF; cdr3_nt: TGTGCCAGCAGGGAAAGGCGGGCGACTAGCACAGATACGCAGTATTTT
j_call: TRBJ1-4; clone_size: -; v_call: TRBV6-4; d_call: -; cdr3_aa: CASSDLLQGGKLFF; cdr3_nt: TGTGCCAGCAGTGACCTCCTTCAGGGAGGAAAACTGTTTTTT
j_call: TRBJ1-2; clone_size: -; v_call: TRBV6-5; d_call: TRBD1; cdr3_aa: CASSYTTGRGYTF; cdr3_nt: TGTGCCAGCAGTTACACGACAGGGCGCGGCTACACCTTC
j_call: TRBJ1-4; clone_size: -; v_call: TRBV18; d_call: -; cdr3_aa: CASSPGGGEKLFF; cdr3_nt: TGTGCCAGCTCACCAGGGGGAGGAGAAAAACTGTTTTTT
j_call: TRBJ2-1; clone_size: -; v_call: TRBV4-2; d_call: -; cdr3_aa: CASSQGLGAGNEQFF; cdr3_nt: TGTGCCAGCAGCCAAGGCCTAGGGGCGGGCAATGAGCAGTTCTTC
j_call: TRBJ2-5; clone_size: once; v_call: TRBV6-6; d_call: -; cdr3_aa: CASSYGGGRETQYF; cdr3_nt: TGTGCCAGCAGTTACGGGGGCGGTCGAGAGACCCAGTACTTC
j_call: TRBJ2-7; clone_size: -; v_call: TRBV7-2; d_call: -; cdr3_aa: CASSLVQGSYEQYF; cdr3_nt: TGTGCCAGCAGCTTAGTGCAGGGCTCCTACGAGCAGTACTTC
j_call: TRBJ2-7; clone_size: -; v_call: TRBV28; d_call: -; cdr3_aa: CASSGTPHYEQYF; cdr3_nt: TGTGCCAGTTCCGGGACACCCCACTACGAGCAGTACTTC
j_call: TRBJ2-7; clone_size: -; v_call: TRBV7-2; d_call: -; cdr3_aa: CATSWVFSSAGEQYF; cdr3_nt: TGTGCCACCTCGTGGGTTTTCTCTTCTGCGGGAGAGCAGTACTTC
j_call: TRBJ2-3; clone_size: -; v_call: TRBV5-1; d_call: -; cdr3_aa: CASSFLGGLSTDTQYF; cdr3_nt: TGCGCCAGCAGCTTTCTGGGGGGGCTTAGCACAGATACGCAGTATTTT
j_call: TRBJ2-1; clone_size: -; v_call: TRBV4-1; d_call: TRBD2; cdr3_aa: CASSQNPTAGVGNEQFF; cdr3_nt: TGCGCCAGCAGCCAAAACCCCACGGCGGGAGTAGGGAATGAGCAGTTCTTC
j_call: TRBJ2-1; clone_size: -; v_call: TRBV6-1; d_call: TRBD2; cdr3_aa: CASRLAGLTGAEQFF; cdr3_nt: TGTGCCAGTAGACTAGCGGGGTTAACCGGGGCTGAGCAGTTCTTC
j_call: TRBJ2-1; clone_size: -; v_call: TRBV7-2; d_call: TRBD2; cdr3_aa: CASSRTRGGYNEQFF; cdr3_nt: TGTGCCAGCAGCCGAACCCGGGGGGGCTACAATGAGCAGTTCTTC
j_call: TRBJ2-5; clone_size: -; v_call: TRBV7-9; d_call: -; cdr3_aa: CASNPSGLAAGRGETQYF; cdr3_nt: TGTGCCAGCAACCCGTCGGGTTTAGCGGCAGGAAGAGGGGAGACCCAGTACTTC
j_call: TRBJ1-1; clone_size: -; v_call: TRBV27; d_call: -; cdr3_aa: CASSRGGPNTEAFF; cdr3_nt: TGTGCCAGCAGTCGGGGGGGGCCGAACACTGAAGCTTTCTTT
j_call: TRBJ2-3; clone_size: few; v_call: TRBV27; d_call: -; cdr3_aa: CASSLLEDTDTQYF; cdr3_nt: TGTGCCAGCAGTTTACTAGAAGACACAGATACGCAGTATTTT
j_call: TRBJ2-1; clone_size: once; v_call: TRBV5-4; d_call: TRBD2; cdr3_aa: CASSPGTNSYNEQFF; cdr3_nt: TGTGCCAGCAGCCCAGGGACTAACTCCTACAATGAGCAGTTCTTC
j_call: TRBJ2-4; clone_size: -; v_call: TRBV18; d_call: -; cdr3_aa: CASSPDGAKNIQYF; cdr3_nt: TGTGCCAGCTCACCCGACGGAGCCAAAAACATTCAGTACTTC
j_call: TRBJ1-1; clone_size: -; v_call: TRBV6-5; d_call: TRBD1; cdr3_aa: CASSAPQGVGTEAFF; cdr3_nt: TGTGCCAGCAGTGCCCCACAGGGGGTGGGCACTGAAGCTTTCTTT
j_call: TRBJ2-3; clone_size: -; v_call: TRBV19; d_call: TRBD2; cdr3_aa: CASSLGPGLAVDTQYF; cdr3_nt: TGTGCCAGTAGTCTCGGCCCGGGACTAGCGGTAGATACGCAGTATTTT
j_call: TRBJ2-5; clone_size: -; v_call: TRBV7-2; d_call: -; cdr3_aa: CASSLEYQETQYF; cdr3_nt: TGTGCCAGCAGCTTGGAGTACCAAGAGACCCAGTACTTC
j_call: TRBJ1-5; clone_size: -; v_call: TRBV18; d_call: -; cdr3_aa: CASSPGWRQPQHF; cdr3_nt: TGTGCCAGCTCACCAGGGTGGAGGCAGCCCCAGCATTTT
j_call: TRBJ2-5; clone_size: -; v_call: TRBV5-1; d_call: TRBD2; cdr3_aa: CASSRGYNGRAGETQYF; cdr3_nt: TGCGCCAGCAGCCGGGGCTATAACGGGAGGGCCGGGGAGACCCAGTACTTC
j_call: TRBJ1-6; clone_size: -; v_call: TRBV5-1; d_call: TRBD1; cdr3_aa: CASSPVTGSSVWNSPLHF; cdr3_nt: TGCGCCAGCAGCCCCGTGACAGGGTCCTCAGTCTGGAATTCACCCCTCCACTTT
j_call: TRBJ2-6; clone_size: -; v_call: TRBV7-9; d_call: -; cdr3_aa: CASSTLVSGSGANVLTF; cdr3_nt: TGTGCCAGCAGCACCTTGGTGTCGGGGAGTGGGGCCAACGTCCTGACTTTC
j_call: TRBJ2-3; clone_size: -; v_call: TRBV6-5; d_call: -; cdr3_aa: CASRGVFSTDTQYF; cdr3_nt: TGTGCCAGCAGGGGTGTTTTTAGCACAGATACGCAGTATTTT
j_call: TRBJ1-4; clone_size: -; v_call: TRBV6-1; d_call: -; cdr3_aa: CASMVSDATNEKLFF; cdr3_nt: TGTGCCAGCATGGTCAGCGACGCAACTAATGAAAAACTGTTTTTT
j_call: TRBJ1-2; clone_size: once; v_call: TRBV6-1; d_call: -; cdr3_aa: CASRGSNYGYTF; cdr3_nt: TGTGCCAGCAGGGGGTCTAACTATGGCTACACCTTC
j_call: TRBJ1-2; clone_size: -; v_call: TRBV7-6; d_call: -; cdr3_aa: CASSLRAGSNYGYTF; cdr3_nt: TGTGCCAGCAGCTTAAGAGCAGGCTCTAACTATGGCTACACCTTC
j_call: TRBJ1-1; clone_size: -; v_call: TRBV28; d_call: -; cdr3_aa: CASSLAPSEAFF; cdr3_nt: TGTGCCAGCAGTTTAGCACCCAGTGAAGCTTTCTTT
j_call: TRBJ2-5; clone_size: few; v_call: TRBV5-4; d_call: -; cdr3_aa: CASSNPRGAQETQYF; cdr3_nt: TGTGCCAGCAGCAATCCCAGGGGGGCCCAAGAGACCCAGTACTTC
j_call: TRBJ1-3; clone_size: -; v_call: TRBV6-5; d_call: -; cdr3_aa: CASSIAVTAGNTIYF; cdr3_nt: TGTGCCAGCAGTATCGCGGTTACGGCTGGAAACACCATATATTTT
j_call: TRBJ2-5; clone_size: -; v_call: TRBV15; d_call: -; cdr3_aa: CATSRDGPRVGTQYF; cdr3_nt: TGTGCCACCAGCAGAGATGGACCCCGAGTAGGGACCCAGTACTTC
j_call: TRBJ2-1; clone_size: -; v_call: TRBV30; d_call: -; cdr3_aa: CAWSEGTPGDEQFF; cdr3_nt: TGTGCCTGGAGCGAGGGGACCCCGGGCGATGAGCAGTTCTTC
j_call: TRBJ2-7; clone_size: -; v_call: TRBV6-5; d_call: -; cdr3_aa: CASSEDVPPYEQYF; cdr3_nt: TGTGCCAGCAGTGAGGATGTACCTCCCTACGAGCAGTACTTC
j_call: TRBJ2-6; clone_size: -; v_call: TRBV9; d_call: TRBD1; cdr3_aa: CASSDPGQGGISGANVLTF; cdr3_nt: TGTGCCAGCAGCGATCCGGGACAGGGGGGCATCTCTGGGGCCAACGTCCTGACTTTC
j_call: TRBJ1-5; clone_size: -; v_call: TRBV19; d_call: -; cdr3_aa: CASTGGNQPQHF; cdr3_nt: TGTGCCTCGACAGGTGGCAATCAGCCCCAGCATTTT
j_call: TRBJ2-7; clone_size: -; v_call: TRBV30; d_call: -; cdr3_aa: CAWRLAYEQYF; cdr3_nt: TGTGCCTGGAGACTAGCCTACGAGCAGTACTTC
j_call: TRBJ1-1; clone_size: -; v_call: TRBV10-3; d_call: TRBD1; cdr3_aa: CAISESGTDTEAFF; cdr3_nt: TGTGCCATCAGTGAGTCGGGGACAGACACTGAAGCTTTCTTT
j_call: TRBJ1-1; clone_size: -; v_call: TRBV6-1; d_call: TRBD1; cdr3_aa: CASSWHRGNTEAFF; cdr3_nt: TGTGCCAGCAGTTGGCACAGGGGGAACACTGAAGCTTTCTTT
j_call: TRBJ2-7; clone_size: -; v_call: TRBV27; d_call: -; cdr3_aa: CASSRRGGPYEQYF; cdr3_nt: TGTGCCAGCAGTCGGAGGGGGGGACCCTACGAGCAGTACTTC
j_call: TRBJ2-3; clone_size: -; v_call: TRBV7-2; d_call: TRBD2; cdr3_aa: CASSFASGGATDTQYF; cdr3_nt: TGTGCCAGCAGCTTCGCTAGCGGGGGGGCCACAGATACGCAGTATTTT
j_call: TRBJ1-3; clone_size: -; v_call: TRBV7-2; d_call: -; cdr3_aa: CASSLAGAGGNTIYF; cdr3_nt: TGTGCCAGCAGCTTAGCGGGGGCAGGAGGAAACACCATATATTTT
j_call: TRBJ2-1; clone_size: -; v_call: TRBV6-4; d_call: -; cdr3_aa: CASSDINEQFF; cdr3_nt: TGTGCCAGCAGTGACATAAATGAGCAGTTCTTC
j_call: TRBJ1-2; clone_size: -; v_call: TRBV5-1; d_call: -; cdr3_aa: CASSFQNNYGYTF; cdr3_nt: TGCGCCAGCAGCTTTCAAAATAACTATGGCTACACCTTC
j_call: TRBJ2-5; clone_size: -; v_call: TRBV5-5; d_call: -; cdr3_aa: CASSVPKTVGETQYF; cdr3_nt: TGTGCCAGCAGCGTACCTAAGACGGTAGGAGAGACCCAGTACTTC
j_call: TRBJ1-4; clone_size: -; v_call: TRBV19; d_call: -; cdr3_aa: CASSIRGLTNEKLFF; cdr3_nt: TGTGCCAGTAGTATCAGGGGTTTAACTAATGAAAAACTGTTTTTT
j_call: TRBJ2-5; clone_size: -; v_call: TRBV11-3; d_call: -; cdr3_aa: CASSSPPAQETQYF; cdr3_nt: TGTGCCAGCAGCTCTCCCCCGGCTCAAGAGACCCAGTACTTC
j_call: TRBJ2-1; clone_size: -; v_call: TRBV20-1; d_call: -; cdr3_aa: CSARRYNEQFF; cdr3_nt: TGCAGTGCTAGGAGGTACAATGAGCAGTTCTTC
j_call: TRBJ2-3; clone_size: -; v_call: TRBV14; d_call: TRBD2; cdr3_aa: CASSRTSGMADTQYF; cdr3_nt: TGTGCCAGCAGCCGCACTAGCGGGATGGCAGATACGCAGTATTTT
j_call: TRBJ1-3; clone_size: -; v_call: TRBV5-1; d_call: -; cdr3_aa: CASSLAGNKGNTIYF; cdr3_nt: TGCGCCAGCAGCTTGGCCGGTAACAAGGGAAACACCATATATTTT
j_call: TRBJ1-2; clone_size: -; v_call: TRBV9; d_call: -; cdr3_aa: CASSPPGSNYGYTF; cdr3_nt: TGTGCCAGCAGCCCCCCGGGGTCCAACTATGGCTACACCTTC
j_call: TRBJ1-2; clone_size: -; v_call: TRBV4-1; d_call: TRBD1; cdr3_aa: CASSLFQGVEGYTF; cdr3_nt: TGCGCCAGCAGCCTATTTCAGGGGGTGGAGGGCTACACCTTC
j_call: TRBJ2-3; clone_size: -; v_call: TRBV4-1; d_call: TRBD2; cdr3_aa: CASSQEGQSGRASTDTQYF; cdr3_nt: TGCGCCAGCAGCCAAGAGGGACAGAGCGGGAGGGCCAGCACAGATACGCAGTATTTT
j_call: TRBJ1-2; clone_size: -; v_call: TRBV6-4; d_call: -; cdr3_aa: CASSDSASGNYGYTF; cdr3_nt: TGTGCCAGCAGTGACTCGGCTTCAGGGAACTATGGCTACACCTTC
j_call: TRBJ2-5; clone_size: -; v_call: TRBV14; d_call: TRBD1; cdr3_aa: CASSQDGQGRETQYF; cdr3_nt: TGTGCCAGCAGCCAAGACGGACAGGGCAGGGAGACCCAGTACTTC